Listed below are T cell receptor beta chains from one sample, sequenced in a study of Graves' ophthalmopathy and Graves' hyperthyroidism. One entry per CDR3 protein results from TCRdb running MiXCR on the multiplex PCR reads. The repertoire holds around 1.1 million distinct CDR3 sequences, with approximately 35% as singletons. The sequenced sample consisted of peripheral blood or thyroid tissue (not recorded which). Source of these receptors: an adult man with Graves' hyperthyroidism. CDR3s leave out the opening cysteine and the closing phenylalanine or tryptophan.

j_call v_call cdr3_aa
TRBJ2-7 TRBV14 ASSQSLVSEQY
TRBJ2-2 TRBV2 ASSGFQPTGELF
TRBJ1-2 TRBV15 ATSSPRPPAQYYGYT
TRBJ2-5 TRBV6-6 ASSYSLSGGPKTQY
TRBJ2-6 TRBV2 ASTQSSGANVLT
TRBJ1-1 TRBV5-1 ASSLGLLTNTEAF
TRBJ2-7 TRBV6-5 ASTPRPPYEQY
TRBJ2-7 TRBV30 AWRAVAYEQY
TRBJ2-7 TRBV20-1 SASTGQIYEQY
TRBJ1-1 TRBV7-8 ASRREQGTEAF
TRBJ1-1 TRBV29-1 SVAGYYTEAF
TRBJ1-3 TRBV10-3 ASSDSARPGNTIY
TRBJ1-2 TRBV5-8 ASSLAEHYGYT
TRBJ2-2 TRBV7-2 ASSLNLGVGVGELF
TRBJ2-7 TRBV20-1 SAMLRAREETGEQY
TRBJ1-1 TRBV29-1 SVDNRDREEAF
TRBJ1-1 TRBV12-5 ASGLGTEAF
TRBJ2-3 TRBV14 ASSQRPIRGTDTQY
TRBJ2-2 TRBV10-3 AIRARTSGELF
TRBJ2-7 TRBV2 ASSARLMDSYEQY
TRBJ2-6 TRBV15 ATSRDLSTTGANVLT
TRBJ2-7 TRBV29-1 SGTDRSEQY
TRBJ2-5 TRBV24-1 ATSDATGGRETQY
TRBJ2-7 TRBV7-9 ASSLEPRKGEQY
TRBJ1-5 TRBV5-1 ASSVGTDDQPQH
TRBJ1-2 TRBV2 ASSETDSIGYT
TRBJ2-7 TRBV7-8 ASSLPTSGNYEQY
TRBJ1-1 TRBV9 ASSEGGQRNTEAF
TRBJ1-2 TRBV20-1 SAWTGGGR
TRBJ2-5 TRBV2 ASRMLQGETQY
TRBJ2-7 TRBV5-5 ASSQRLGVYEQY
TRBJ1-2 TRBV9 ASSVGRGAGMNGYT
TRBJ2-2 TRBV10-3 AISNPREGYTGELF
TRBJ2-7 TRBV6-2/TRBV6-3 ASSYSTENTYEQY
TRBJ2-7 TRBV10-3 AHQGHSYEQY
TRBJ1-1 TRBV15 ATSSTGLAVNTEAF
TRBJ2-5 TRBV4-3 ASSHDPGQGVQETQY
TRBJ1-5 TRBV10-3 ATSESTLDNQPQH
TRBJ1-5 TRBV15 ATSGTAGGGRNQPQH
TRBJ2-7 TRBV10-2 ASTSGTSGTEQY
TRBJ2-7 TRBV6-5 ATGARGFYEQY